This T cell receptor beta chain was sequenced for a study of shared clonotypes between healthy human individuals. Study-level background: CD4 naive cells filled three plates per donor, CD4 memory three, CD8 naive two and CD8 memory one. Findings and caveats of the study: Tissue TCR repertoires likely differ from these blood-only repertoires.

This clone was counted a single time. The antigen remains unidentified. CDR3 length equals 15 residues. CDR1 is SGHNT and CDR2 is YYREEE in the germline V gene (reference sequence). Trimming stripped 1 base from V and 5 bases from J, with 16 bases between. Around 30,000 T cell genomes, or around 0.2 ug DNA, went into the sorted-subset replicate PCRs. Data came from immunoSEQ multiplex PCR; TCRdb stores just in-frame clones and leaves some out. This table holds hundreds of thousands of clones, around four fifths found once. The J gene is TRBJ2-7, the V gene TRBV5-4; weak D call: TRBD2 (6 bases). The TCR sequence derives from a woman in her 30s in good health. The sample consisted of memory CD4+ T cells sorted from blood. Subset indicated: CD45RA-negative fraction. In DNA, the CDR3 is TGTGCCAGCAGCTTGTCAGGGTCGGCGGGAAACGAGCAGTACTTC. This encodes CASSLSGSAGNEQYF.